This passage covers 6 T cell receptor beta chains from one sample sequenced in a study of vaccination and CD4 T cells after COVID-19 (dated by TCRdb to 2021 to 2024). Library method: PCR. Sequencing relied on an Illumina iSeq 100. DNA from cultured CD4+ T cells underwent TCR sequencing with the Oncomine TCR Beta short-read assay at the Johns Hopkins FTIC core. Using fastp at Q25 and MiXCR, TCRdb reprocessed the public reads and kept productive beta chains. Entries are consolidated by CDR3 protein sequence, retaining the most common genes and DNA. Recorded for this sample are more than 10,000 distinct CDR3 sequences; roughly 56% of them occurred a single time. The top ten clones comprise more than 8.5% of the sample. These TCRs are of unknown antigen specificity. According to the study, the label for this sample's treatment or condition signals: roughly nine-day PBMC culture with coronavirus spike peptide pools or control peptides (ViraFEST assay).

The sequenced material came from CD4+ T cells from blood, cultured in vitro. The source is a human donor who had recovered from COVID-19.

The rearrangement links TRBV19 to TRBJ1-2; tentatively, D is TRBD1 (5 bases). This CDR3 is built from 13 residues. V shed 4 bases and J shed 4 bases, with 10 bases lying between them. Germline lookup yields CDR1 LNHDA and CDR2 SQIVND (reference sequence). The CDR3 here is CASSTGEIYGYTF. CDR3 nucleotide sequence: TGTGCCAGTAGTACGGGGGAAATCTATGGCTACACCTTC.

A few counts support this clonotype. The genes are TRBV20-1 and TRBJ1-2; the D gene is possibly TRBD1 (6 bases). CDR1 DFQATT and CDR2 SNEGSKA come from the germline V gene (reference sequence). This CDR3 is built from 13 residues. CDR3 amino acids: CSLFGGQGYGYTF. DNA of the CDR3: TGCAGCCTATTCGGGGGGCAGGGCTATGGCTACACCTTC.

This clonotype was counted once. The CDR3: CASSPDKIYGYTF. The CDR3 DNA sequence: TGTGCCAGCAGCCCCGACAAAATCTATGGCTACACCTTC. The gene calls are TRBV6-1 and TRBJ1-2, with no clear D. Germline assignment: CDR1 MNHNS and CDR2 SASEGT. There are 13 residues in the CDR3. V was trimmed by 6 bases and J by 4 bases, leaving 12 bases between them.

The V gene is TRBV6-1, the J gene TRBJ1-2, with D perhaps matching TRBD1 (6 bases). With 6 bases removed from V and 4 bases from J, the gap between germline ends came to 12 bases. CDR3 length: 13 residues. CDR1 is MNHNS and CDR2 is SASEGT in the germline V gene. Written as DNA, the CDR3 is TGTGCCAGCAGATTGGACAGCGTCTATGGCTACACCTTC. This sequence encodes CASRLDSVYGYTF.

This clonotype was seen a handful of times. This chain links TRBV19 with TRBJ1-2; 10 bases are a match to TRBD1. Germline loops: CDR1 LNHDA, CDR2 SQIVND (reference sequence). The CDR3 length is 15 residues. V gave up 2 bases and J gave up 6 bases; unmatched junction bases: 6. The CDR3 nucleotides are TGTGCCAGTAGTATACATACCGGGACAGGGGATGGCTACACCTTC. It encodes CASSIHTGTGDGYTF.

The sample holds a few counts of this clonotype. V usage is TRBV20-1 and J usage is TRBJ1-2, with 7 bases that match TRBD1. Germline CDR1 and CDR2: DFQATT and SNEGSKA (reference sequence). CDR3 length equals 14 residues. With V trimmed by 4 bases and J by 3 bases, 8 bases remained unmatched. The CDR3 nucleotides read TGCAGTGCTAAGATCGCCGGGACAGACTATGGCTACACCTTC. Amino acids: CSAKIAGTDYGYTF.